Below, one T cell receptor (beta chain) is given with its context. Sequencing used immunoSEQ multiplex PCR; TCRdb keeps in-frame clones, though not all of them. The sample contains 250,000 to 350,000 clones, approximately 76% of which appear only once. These data belong to a study of cytotoxic CD8 clonotypes in ibrutinib-treated CLL. CDR3 size: 13 residues. With 0 bases removed from V and 4 bases from J, the gap between germline ends came to 5 bases. CDR1 MNHNY and CDR2 SVGAGI come from the germline V gene (reference sequence). The specimen comprised PBMCs, sampled at disease progression, from a patient treated with ibrutinib. The rearrangement links TRBV6-6 to TRBJ2-3; D not resolved. This sequence was found in a human donor with chronic lymphocytic leukemia. CDR3 DNA sequence: TGTGCCAGCAGTTACTCCCCCCCAGATACGCAGTATTTT. Protein: CASSYSPPDTQYF.